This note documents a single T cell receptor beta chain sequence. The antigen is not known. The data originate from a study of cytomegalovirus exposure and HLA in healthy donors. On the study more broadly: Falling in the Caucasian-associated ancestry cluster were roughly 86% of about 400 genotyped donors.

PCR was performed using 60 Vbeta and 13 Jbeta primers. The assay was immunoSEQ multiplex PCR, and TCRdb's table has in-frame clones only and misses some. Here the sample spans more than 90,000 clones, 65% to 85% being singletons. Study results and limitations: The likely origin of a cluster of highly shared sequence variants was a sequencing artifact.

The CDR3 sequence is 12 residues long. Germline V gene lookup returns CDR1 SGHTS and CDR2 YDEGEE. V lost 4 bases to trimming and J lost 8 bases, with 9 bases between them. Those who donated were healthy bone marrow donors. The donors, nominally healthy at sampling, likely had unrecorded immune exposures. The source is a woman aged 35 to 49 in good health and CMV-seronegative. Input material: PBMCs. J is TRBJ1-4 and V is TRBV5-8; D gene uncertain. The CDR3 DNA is TGTGCCAGCAGCCGCGGTTTGGAAAAACTGTTTTTT. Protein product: CASSRGLEKLFF.